What follows describes a single T cell receptor beta chain. The CDR3 is made up of 16 amino acids. Between the trimmed V and J ends, which lost 6 bases and 9 bases, there was a span of 24 bases. Germline V lookup: CDR1 SGHAT, CDR2 FQNNGV. The data were taken from a study of technical replicates of blood from several donors. TCRdb's table, derived via immunoSEQ multiplex PCR, lists solely in-frame clones and lacks some. Of 55,000 to 80,000 clones listed, around 92% are singletons. Sequences were obtained from PBMCs. The rearrangement uses TRBV11-2 and TRBJ2-1; a possible D gene is TRBD2 (6 bases). This receptor was obtained from a human donor in good health. Some clones in this sample may be carry-over from other donors' samples. The CDR3 region has the DNA TGTGCCAGCAGTTTCCAAGGGACTTCCCTTCAGGGTGAGCAGTTCTTC. This gives the protein CASSFQGTSLQGEQFF.